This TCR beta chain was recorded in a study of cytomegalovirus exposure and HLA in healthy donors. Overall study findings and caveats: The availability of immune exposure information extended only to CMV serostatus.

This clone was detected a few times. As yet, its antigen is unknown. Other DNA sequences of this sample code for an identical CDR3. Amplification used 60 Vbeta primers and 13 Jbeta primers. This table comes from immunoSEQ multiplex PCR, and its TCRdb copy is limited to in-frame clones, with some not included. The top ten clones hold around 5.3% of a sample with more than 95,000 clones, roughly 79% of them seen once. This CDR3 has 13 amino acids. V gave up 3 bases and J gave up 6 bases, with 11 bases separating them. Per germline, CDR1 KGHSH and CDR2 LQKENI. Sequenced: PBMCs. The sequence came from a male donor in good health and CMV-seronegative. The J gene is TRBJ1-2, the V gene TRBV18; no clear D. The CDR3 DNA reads TGTGCCAGCTCACCTGGTACGGGGAATGGCTACACCTTC. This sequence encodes CASSPGTGNGYTF.